In its sample, the clone carrying this T cell receptor beta chain was seen a few times. The target antigen is unknown. The germline V and J ends were trimmed by 5 bases and 3 bases, with 11 bases remaining between them. The germline CDR1 and CDR2 sequences are MNHEY and SVGAGI. CDR3 length equals 15 residues. TCRdb reprocessed the reads with MiXCR, giving one entry per CDR3 protein. The profile shows about 770,000 distinct CDR3 sequences, around 29% of them singletons. The sample comes from a study of T cell repertoires in cytomegalovirus infection. In the study overall: Well-studied HLA-B-restricted CMV epitopes were used in the study alongside recently identified HLA-C-restricted ones. The public TCR beta signatures pointed to both CMV infection and matching HLA type. Whole-study results and caveats: Identification of carriers of CMV plus the relevant HLA was achieved through cumulative public TCR beta family frequency. Clonotypes of TCR beta that were HLA-C-restricted and CMV-specific dominated the ex vivo response.

V is TRBV6-5 and J is TRBJ2-6, with D maybe TRBD2 (6 bases). Source: cultured CD8+ T cells from PBMCs, taken from culture after CMV antigen stimulation. The clonotype comes from a human donor in good health (CMV status not recorded). Some clones in this sample may be carry-over from other donors' samples. The DNA of the CDR3 is TGTGCCAGCAGTCATCGGGGGAGTGGGGCCAACGTCCTGACTTTC. Protein: CASSHRGSGANVLTF.